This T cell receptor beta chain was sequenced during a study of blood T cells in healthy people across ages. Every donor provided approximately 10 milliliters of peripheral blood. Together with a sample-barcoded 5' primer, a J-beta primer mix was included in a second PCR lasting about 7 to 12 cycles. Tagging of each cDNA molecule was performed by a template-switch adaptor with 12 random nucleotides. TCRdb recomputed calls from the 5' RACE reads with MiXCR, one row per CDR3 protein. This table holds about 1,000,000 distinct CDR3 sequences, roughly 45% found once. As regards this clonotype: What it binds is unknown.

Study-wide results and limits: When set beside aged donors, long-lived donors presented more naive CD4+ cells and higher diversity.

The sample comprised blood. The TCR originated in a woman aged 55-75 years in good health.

The CDR3 DNA reads TGTGCCAGCAGCCAAGAAGAGCCGGGGTGGGAGACCCAGTACTTC. It is translated as CASSQEEPGWETQYF. V is TRBV3-1 and J is TRBJ2-5; D may be TRBD2 (5 bases). This CDR3 spans 15 amino acids. Deletions cut 0 bases from V and 5 bases from J, with 13 bases between. From germline, CDR1 is LGHDT and CDR2 YNNKEL (reference sequence).